These 13 T cell receptor delta chains originate from one sample sequenced in a study of γδ T cells in repeated Plasmodium falciparum infection. Gammadelta T cells were flow-sorted from PBMC into Vgamma9/Vdelta2+ and Vdelta2-negative populations for bulk analysis. TCRdb repeated clone calling on the multiplex PCR reads with CATT. The sample has about 57,000 delta-chain clones, over 1.5% seen once. Sequencing was done on a sample of gamma-delta T cells from blood. The receptors stem from a pool of human donors (malaria-infected and uninfected, not separated).

In its sample, this clone was seen a few times. TCRdb's protein, taken from a much larger clone, differs from this DNA's translation at residue 5, likely owing to a read error; the protein displayed comes from the DNA. The rearrangement links TRDV1 to TRDJ1; D not resolved. No J gene was available from TCRdb, and it was assigned here by a germline match of the DNA. Germline CDR1 is TSWWSYY and CDR2 is QGS. The V end was cut by 5 bases, the J end by 4 bases, with 20 bases between. This CDR3 comprises 16 residues. The CDR3 region has the DNA TGTGCTCTTGGGATGAGACCCGTTAGGAACGGCGATAAACTCATCTTT. Its translation is CALGMRPVRNGDKLIF.

At least ten counts were recorded for this clone. The protein given by TCRdb reflects a much larger clone and differs at residue 8 from this DNA's translation, likely from a read error; the protein shown is the DNA's translation. The V and J genes are TRDV1 and TRDJ1; 7 bases are shared with TRDD3. Germline CDR1 reads TSWWSYY; CDR2 reads QGS. J was trimmed by 0 bases and V by 2 bases; bases with no gene match: 27. The CDR3 runs to 23 residues. The CDR3 DNA sequence: TGTGCTCTTGGGGAAACTTCGGCTCTAGGGAGACTGGGGATTACTACGTACACCGATAAACTCATCTTT. Translation: CALGETSALGRLGITTYTDKLIF.

This clone was found a few times. A read error likely explains why the TCRdb protein, taken from a much larger clone, differs from this DNA's translation at residue 3; the protein shown is translated from the DNA. The rearrangement uses TRDV3 and TRDJ1, with D tentatively TRDD2 (7 bases). Germline CDR1 is TVYSNPD and CDR2 is GDNSRS (reference sequence). Between the trimmed V and J ends, which lost 5 bases and 3 bases, there was a span of 31 bases. CDR3 length equals 18 residues. CDR3 in amino acids: CAVTFLRGNWDNADKLIF. For the CDR3, the DNA is TGTGCCGTCACTTTCCTACGTGGGAACTGGGATAATGCCGATAAACTCATCTTT.

This clone has more than one count but fewer than ten. The protein in TCRdb stems from a much larger clone and differs at residue 8 from this DNA's translation, likely a read error; here the protein is translated from the DNA. The V gene is TRDV1, the J gene TRDJ1, with D perhaps TRDD3 (6 bases). The J gene, absent from TCRdb, was called here by matching the DNA to germline. Trimming took off 7 bases at V and 0 bases at J, with 33 bases between the two ends. Germline values: CDR1 TSWWSYY, CDR2 QGS. The CDR3 runs 21 residues. The DNA for the CDR3 is TGTGCTCTTGAACGAGTCTGGAGGATACAGGCCCGAGGGGCTTACACCGATAAACTCATCTTT. The encoded protein is CALERVWRIQARGAYTDKLIF.

This clone came up a few times. A far bigger clonotype differs at one base, so this is likely a read error. The sample has other DNA sequences that encode this CDR3 too. The gene calls are TRDV3 and TRDJ1, with TRDD3 matching over 9 bases. The J gene was not available in TCRdb and was assigned here by matching the DNA to germline segments. Germline values: CDR1 TVYSNPD, CDR2 GDNSRS (reference sequence). The length of the CDR3 is 21 residues. After removal of 5 bases from V and 3 bases from J, the junction contained 31 bases not matched to a gene. The CDR3 loop reads CAQLSIRSYLLGDSKADKLIF. In DNA, the CDR3 is TGTGCCCAATTATCTATTCGTTCCTACCTACTGGGGGACAGTAAAGCCGATAAACTCATCTTT.

Concerning this clone: TCRdb's listed protein matches a much larger clone and diverges from this DNA's translation at residue 15, likely through a read error; the protein shown comes from the DNA. The rearrangement joins TRDV1 to TRDJ1; 7 bases are shared with TRDD3. The J gene was not available in TCRdb and was assigned here by matching the DNA to germline segments. The CDR3 consists of 20 residues. The germline V gene encodes CDR1 TSWWSYY and CDR2 QGS. With V trimmed by 3 bases and J by 7 bases, 26 bases remained unmatched. This CDR3 is CALGDAPRLLLVLGNTKLIF. DNA of the CDR3: TGTGCTCTTGGGGACGCCCCGAGACTCCTGCTCGTACTGGGGAATACTAAACTCATCTTT.

This clone was observed a few times. This DNA's translation differs at residue 8 from TCRdb's protein, which comes from a much larger clone; a read error is likely, and the protein shown is translated from the DNA. The V call is TRDV1, the J call TRDJ1; 8 nucleotides align to TRDD3. The J gene was not available in TCRdb and was assigned here by matching the DNA to germline segments. The CDR3 length is 26 residues. V gave up 2 bases and J gave up 0 bases; unmatched junction bases: 35. Germline-derived CDR1 and CDR2 are TSWWSYY and QGS. CDR3 residues: CALGEAKDLLGTQTILGAVNTDKLIF. DNA of the CDR3: TGTGCTCTTGGGGAAGCTAAAGATCTCCTGGGTACACAGACGATACTGGGGGCTGTTAACACCGATAAACTCATCTTT.

This clone has just a few counts. The mismatch at residue 9 between this DNA's translation and the TCRdb protein of a much larger clone likely reflects a read error; the protein shown is translated from the DNA. V usage is TRDV1 and J usage is TRDJ1; D is unclear. Assignment of the J gene here rests on matching the DNA to germline, because TCRdb gives none. V was shortened by 0 bases and J by 0 bases, with 20 bases between the two germline ends. The CDR3 totals 19 residues. Germline V gives CDR1 TSWWSYY, CDR2 QGS. DNA of the CDR3: TGTGCTCTTGGGGAACTAAAGGTGGCTACTGTTCGGTACACCGATAAACTCATCTTT. It yields the protein CALGELKVATVRYTDKLIF.

Notes on this clone: The protein recorded in TCRdb matches a much larger clone and deviates from this DNA's translation at residue 5, suggesting a read error; the protein here is obtained by translating the DNA. The chain employs TRDV1 and TRDJ1; maybe TRDD2 (5 bases). TCRdb offers no J gene call, so here the DNA was matched to germline to obtain one. The CDR3 extends over 19 amino acids. The germline V gene encodes CDR1 TSWWSYY and CDR2 QGS. The germline V and J ends were trimmed by 4 bases and 2 bases, with 26 bases remaining between them. The CDR3 region is CALGGSGPPVVLQTDKLIF. Here the CDR3 DNA reads TGTGCTCTTGGGGGATCGGGGCCCCCGGTCGTCCTTCAAACCGATAAACTCATCTTT.

This clone was counted only a few times. The TCRdb record carries a much larger clone's protein, which differs from this DNA's translation at residue 4; a read error is the likely cause, and the protein listed here is the DNA translation. J is TRDJ1 and V is TRDV3; a weak D match, TRDD3 (7 bases). Assignment of the J gene here rests on matching the DNA to germline, because TCRdb gives none. The length of the CDR3 is 20 residues. Germline V gene sequence: CDR1 TVYSNPD, CDR2 GDNSRS (reference sequence). CDR3 nucleotides: TGTGCTAAGAAGGTCCCTTCCGACCGGACTGGGGTCCTGGAGAGGGGTAAACTCATCTTT. Its protein is CAKKVPSDRTGVLERGKLIF.

This clone was seen at least ten times. The protein given by TCRdb reflects a much larger clone and differs at residue 3 from this DNA's translation, likely from a read error; the protein shown is the DNA's translation. This sequence joins TRDV1 and TRDJ1; TRDD3 matches 12 bases. The CDR3 loop spans 20 amino acids. Germline values: CDR1 TSWWSYY, CDR2 QGS. The CDR3 loop is CAPGELILSLWGIRPDKLIF. The CDR3, as DNA: TGTGCTCCTGGGGAACTGATCCTCTCCCTCTGGGGGATACGACCCGATAAACTCATCTTT.

Worth noting for this clone: A much larger clone sits a single nucleotide away, making a read error possible. The V call is TRDV1, the J call TRDJ1, with D possibly matching TRDD3 (5 bases). Here the J gene was assigned by germline matching of the DNA, as TCRdb has none. V was pared by 9 bases and J by 7 bases, with 36 bases between. CDR1 and CDR2 (germline): TSWWSYY, QGS. CDR3 length equals 19 residues. CDR3 bases: TGTGCTCTACAGCCCATAGGTTACGGCGTGACTGGTAGGGTGTCTAAACTCATCTTT. This gives the protein CALQPIGYGVTGRVSKLIF.

This clone is medium-sized. The same CDR3 arises from other DNA sequences in this sample as well. This chain connects TRDV1 to TRDJ1, with 7 bases identical to TRDD2. The V segment lost 2 bases and the J segment 2 bases; nucleotides outside the gene matches: 26. Germline CDR1 is TSWWSYY and CDR2 is QGS. This CDR3 has 22 residues. The CDR3 is CALGESSSYRSLMGPPTDKLIF. CDR3 nucleotides: TGTGCTCTTGGGGAATCCTCTTCCTATCGATCGCTTATGGGTCCCCCTACCGATAAACTCATCTTT.